The rows below give T cell receptor beta chains drawn from one sample of a study of T-cell memory formation after mild COVID-19. MiXCR was run by TCRdb on the 5' RACE reads, yielding one entry per CDR3 protein. Of around 200,000 distinct CDR3 sequences listed, 27% are singletons. The specimen was PBMCs or a T cell subset sorted from them (not recorded which). The receptors come from an adult woman who had mild COVID-19 (a few samples of this study predate the infection). Cell type and time point are not known. The CDR3 runs from the conserved cysteine through the conserved F or W. The D gene is left open where the match is weak. Only part of the rows carry a size: once, few, many, or a class if the clone is expanded.

clone size	V gene	J gene	D gene	CDR3 protein	CDR3 DNA
few	TRBV5-8	TRBJ1-2	-	CASSFVNSGYTF	TGTGCCAGCAGCTTTGTTAATAGTGGCTACACCTTC
few	TRBV20-1	TRBJ1-5	-	CSARDGGGNQPQHF	TGCAGTGCTAGAGATGGTGGGGGCAATCAGCCCCAGCATTTT
few	TRBV5-5	TRBJ2-7	-	CASSLGLGTPAEQYF	TGTGCCAGCAGCTTGGGACTAGGGACCCCTGCGGAGCAGTACTTC
-	TRBV2	TRBJ2-5	-	CASLGPQETQYF	TGTGCCAGCTTGGGGCCACAAGAGACCCAGTACTTC
many	TRBV10-3	TRBJ2-7	TRBD1	CAIRKGQNSYEQYF	TGTGCCATCAGAAAGGGACAGAACTCCTACGAGCAGTACTTC
-	TRBV11-2	TRBJ2-3	-	CASSLRTGTDTQYF	TGTGCCAGCAGCTTACGGACAGGCACAGATACGCAGTATTTT
-	TRBV6-5	TRBJ1-2	-	CASSSPDGYGYTF	TGTGCCAGCAGTTCCCCCGATGGGTATGGCTACACCTTC
few	TRBV18	TRBJ1-2	TRBD1	CASSPGDRVNYGYTF	TGTGCCAGCTCACCTGGGGACAGGGTTAACTATGGCTACACCTTC
-	TRBV6-2/TRBV6-3	TRBJ2-7	-	CASSGTLRRQYF	TGTGCCAGCTCGGGAACACTACGAAGGCAGTACTTC
many	TRBV7-9	TRBJ2-7	TRBD2	CASSSRTSVTYEQYF	TGTGCCAGCAGCTCCCGAACTAGCGTAACCTACGAGCAGTACTTC
-	TRBV6-5	TRBJ2-1	TRBD2	CASSYSSASGGWWNGQFF	TGTGCCAGCAGTTACTCGAGTGCTAGCGGGGGATGGTGGAATGGGCAGTTCTTC
few	TRBV14	TRBJ2-2	TRBD2	CASRGFGLAGPGELFF	TGTGCCAGCAGAGGTTTTGGACTAGCGGGACCCGGGGAGCTGTTTTTT
-	TRBV6-6	TRBJ2-7	-	CASSYSRLDRTYEQYF	TGTGCCAGCAGTTACTCGAGGTTAGACAGGACCTACGAGCAGTACTTC
few	TRBV6-6	TRBJ2-1	-	CASSTGMGSYNEQFF	TGTGCCAGCAGCACAGGGATGGGGTCCTACAATGAGCAGTTCTTC
many	TRBV5-1	TRBJ2-5	-	CASSIRNFEETQYF	TGCGCCAGCAGCATCAGGAATTTTGAGGAGACCCAGTACTTC
few	TRBV11-1	TRBJ1-4	TRBD1	CASSLRTGTSEKLFF	TGTGCCAGCAGCCTTCGGACAGGGACGAGTGAAAAACTGTTTTTT
-	TRBV9	TRBJ2-3	-	CASSVPTGEQYF	TGTGCCAGCAGCGTACCGACTGGTGAGCAGTATTTT
-	TRBV29-1	TRBJ2-3	-	CSVEGGRSTDTQYF	TGCAGCGTTGAAGGGGGTAGAAGCACAGATACGCAGTATTTT
few	TRBV29-1	TRBJ2-7	TRBD2	CSVGTLAGVLEQYF	TGCAGCGTTGGTACTCTAGCGGGAGTTCTCGAGCAGTACTTC
-	TRBV6-2/TRBV6-3	TRBJ2-5	TRBD2	CASKPGLAGYQETQYF	TGTGCCAGCAAACCGGGACTAGCGGGGTACCAAGAGACCCAGTACTTC
-	TRBV12-3/TRBV12-4	TRBJ1-2	-	CASRVVRGLYGYTF	TGTGCCAGCAGAGTCGTGAGGGGCCTCTATGGCTACACCTTC
few	TRBV27	TRBJ2-7	TRBD1	CASSTGQERYEQYF	TGTGCCAGCAGTACTGGACAGGAGCGCTACGAGCAGTACTTC
few	TRBV5-5	TRBJ2-3	-	CASSYNLDTQYF	TGTGCCAGCAGCTACAATCTGGATACGCAGTATTTT
medium-sized	TRBV6-5	TRBJ2-1	TRBD1	CASALRTGGNEQFF	TGTGCCAGCGCATTGAGGACAGGGGGCAATGAGCAGTTCTTC
once	TRBV7-8	TRBJ2-5	-	CASSFLVRPEGAWETQYF	TGTGCCAGCAGCTTCCTCGTTAGACCTGAAGGGGCTTGGGAGACCCAGTACTTC
many	TRBV5-6	TRBJ2-1	-	CASSLKYNEQFF	TGTGCCAGCAGCCTTAAGTACAATGAGCAGTTCTTC
few	TRBV9	TRBJ2-3	-	CASSAAETGGTGTDTQYF	TGTGCCAGCAGCGCAGCAGAGACGGGGGGCACCGGCACAGATACGCAGTATTTT
few	TRBV7-9	TRBJ2-7	-	CASSLTYGEQYF	TGTGCCAGCAGCTTAACTTACGGGGAGCAGTACTTC
-	TRBV7-9	TRBJ2-1	TRBD2	CASARLAGGHNEQFF	TGTGCCAGCGCTCGACTAGCGGGAGGCCACAATGAGCAGTTCTTC
-	TRBV18	TRBJ2-7	TRBD1	CASSPGTGIRYEQYF	TGTGCCAGCTCACCTGGGACAGGGATTCGGTACGAGCAGTACTTC
-	TRBV20-1	TRBJ2-1	-	CSARVGQMGNEQFF	TGCAGTGCTAGAGTTGGTCAGATGGGTAATGAGCAGTTCTTC
-	TRBV19	TRBJ2-1	-	CASSILHHEQFF	TGTGCCAGTAGTATACTCCATCATGAGCAGTTCTTC
-	TRBV6-5	TRBJ2-1	TRBD2	CASSWSRGGNEQFF	TGTGCCAGCAGCTGGTCTCGGGGGGGGAATGAGCAGTTCTTC
-	TRBV9	TRBJ2-7	TRBD1	CASSVGQGAYHEQYF	TGTGCCAGCAGCGTAGGACAGGGGGCGTACCACGAGCAGTACTTC
-	TRBV7-9	TRBJ1-2	TRBD1	CASSLTGAYGYTF	TGTGCCAGCAGCTTAACAGGGGCCTATGGCTACACCTTC
-	TRBV20-1	TRBJ1-5	-	CSARGPGSNQPQHF	TGCAGTGCTAGAGGACCAGGGAGCAATCAGCCCCAGCATTTT
-	TRBV7-6	TRBJ2-3	-	CASSPREGDTQYF	TGTGCCAGCAGCCCCCGCGAGGGAGATACGCAGTATTTT
few	TRBV25-1	TRBJ2-2	-	CASSESSTDTGELFF	TGTGCCAGCAGTGAATCCTCGACTGACACCGGGGAGCTGTTTTTT
-	TRBV12-3/TRBV12-4	TRBJ2-1	TRBD2	CASSLPSGSKNEQFF	TGTGCCAGCAGTTTGCCTAGCGGGAGTAAGAATGAGCAGTTCTTC
once	TRBV27	TRBJ2-5	TRBD2	CASSSNLRGEETQYF	TGTGCCAGCAGTTCGAACCTCCGGGGGGAAGAGACCCAGTACTTC